This passage covers 8 T cell receptor beta chains from one sample sequenced in a study of read filtering for tumor transcriptome and immune sequencing (dated by TCRdb to 2020 to 2022). Instrument on record: Illumina HiSeq 4000. The Immunoverse kit was used to build TCR libraries from roughly 370 ng RNA, with molecular barcoded adaptors covering alpha/delta and beta/gamma chains. Starting from the raw public reads, TCRdb applied fastp trimming at Q25, assembled clones with MiXCR and retained in-frame beta chains. A single entry per CDR3 protein holds the most common genes and DNA from its merged rows. Within this sample are more than 100,000 distinct CDR3 sequences, with approximately 13% of them counted one time only. The ten largest clones add up to roughly 7.6% of the sample. Source material: a population of CD138-negative cells sorted from bone marrow. The sample's cell subset or site label is to be understood as: bone marrow mononuclear cells depleted of CD138+ plasma/myeloma cells by negative magnetic selection. The receptors derive from a donor at least 40 years old with multiple myeloma.

This clonotype was detected ten times or more. The J gene is TRBJ2-1, the V gene TRBV7-2; D is perhaps TRBD2 (6 bases). The V and J ends lost 2 bases and 0 bases respectively, with 17 bases between them. The V gene's germline CDR1 is SGHTA and CDR2 FQGNSA. The CDR3 totals 18 residues. For the CDR3, the DNA is TGTGCCAGCAGCTTAAGCCTGGGAGGATCTCTCTCCTACAATGAGCAGTTCTTC. Residues: CASSLSLGGSLSYNEQFF.

This clonotype has a handful of counts. The chain employs TRBV7-9 and TRBJ2-5; 9 bases are shared with TRBD2. The CDR3 runs to 16 residues. With V trimmed by 2 bases and J by 2 bases, 6 bases remained unmatched. The V gene's germline CDR1 is SEHNR and CDR2 FQNEAQ (reference sequence). The CDR3 region has the DNA TGTGCCAGCAGCTTACTTACTAGCGGGCCACAAGAGACCCAGTACTTC. This gives the protein CASSLLTSGPQETQYF.

This clonotype was seen many times. V gene TRBV7-6 combines with J gene TRBJ2-1; 11 bases are a match to TRBD1. There are 16 residues in the CDR3. V trimming: 5 bases; J trimming: 4 bases; junction bases outside the gene matches: 7. Looked up from germline, CDR1 is SGHVS and CDR2 is FNYEAQ. CDR3 sequence reads: CASSRAGQGVYNEQFF. CDR3 nucleotide sequence: TGTGCCAGCAGCCGTGCGGGACAGGGGGTTTACAATGAGCAGTTCTTC.

This clonotype was recorded a few times. This chain joins TRBV10-1 and TRBJ2-6, with TRBD1 matching 7 bases. The CDR3 extends over 18 amino acids. The ends lost 5 bases at V and 0 bases at J; junction bases unmatched: 10. Germline CDR1 and CDR2: WNHNN and SYGVQD (reference sequence). Here the CDR3 reads CASSQLGTDNSGANVLTF. In DNA, the CDR3 is TGCGCCAGCAGTCAGCTTGGGACAGACAACTCTGGGGCCAACGTCCTGACTTTC.

This clonotype was observed a few times. With a far larger clone one base away, a read error is the likely cause. J is TRBJ1-4 and V is TRBV3-1; 10 bases are a match to TRBD2. The DNA end is more similar to TRBJ2-3, so the J call may be wrong. This CDR3 has 15 residues. Germline CDR1 is LGHDT and CDR2 is YNNKEL (reference sequence). The CDR3 bases are TGTGCCAGCAGCCAATGGACTAGCGGTCCGGGTACGCAGTATTTT. Amino acids: CASSQWTSGPGTQYF.

This clonotype was observed a handful of times. The chain carries TRBV7-2 and TRBJ2-3, with a tentative D call TRBD2 (6 bases). Trimming shortened V by 3 bases and J by 6 bases, and 16 bases separated the two germline ends. CDR1 is SGHTA and CDR2 is FQGNSA in the germline V gene. The CDR3 is made up of 15 amino acids. DNA for the CDR3: TGTGCCAGCAGCTTTAGCGGTCGTGACCCCGATACGCAGTATTTT. Residues: CASSFSGRDPDTQYF. The full variable domain, completed using reference TRBV7-2 and TRBJ2-3, is GAGVSQSPSNKVTEKGKDVELRCDPISGHTALYWYRQSLGQGLEFLIYFQGNSAPDKSGLPSDRFSAERTGGSVSTLTIQRTQQEDSAVYLCASSFSGRDPDTQYFGPGTRLTVL.

In its sample, this clonotype was seen a few times. The V gene is TRBV29-1, the J gene TRBJ2-3; 10 bases agree with TRBD2. The CDR3 extends over 15 amino acids. Trimming took 0 bases from V and 4 from J; bases not matched to a gene: 4. Per the germline V gene, CDR1 is SQVTM and CDR2 is ANQGSEA. The CDR3 coding sequence is TGCAGCGTTGAAGAGGGAGCGGGAGGGGCAGATACGCAGTATTTT. It encodes CSVEEGAGGADTQYF.

At least ten counts were recorded for this clonotype. The CDR3 is CASRGTAEQYF. The CDR3 DNA reads TGTGCCAGCAGGGGAACCGCCGAGCAGTACTTC. The J gene is TRBJ2-7, the V gene TRBV6-2 or TRBV6-3; no clear D. Trimming cost V 6 bases and J 6 bases, with 9 bases left between them. Germline loops: CDR1 MNHEY, CDR2 SVGEGT. There are 11 residues in the CDR3.